This passage covers 29 T cell receptor beta chains from one sample sequenced in a study of T cell changes during pregnancy in multiple sclerosis. TCRdb's copy holds only in-frame clones and misses some; the assay was immunoSEQ multiplex PCR. The sample lists under 60,000 clones; approximately 92% were seen once. Sequenced material: CD4+ T cells from peripheral blood mononuclear cells, taken in the third trimester of pregnancy. The receptor source for this set is a female donor with multiple sclerosis, enrolled in a pregnancy study.

This chain joins TRBV6-1 and TRBJ2-3; 12 positions agree with TRBD2. Trimming at V came to 1 base and at J to 1 base, leaving 12 bases not matched to a gene. The CDR3 extends over 20 amino acids. The germline CDR1 and CDR2 sequences are MNHNS and SASEGT. DNA for the CDR3: TGTGCCAGCAGTGAAGGCCCCCCTGGACTAGCGGGGCCAGGCACAGATACGCAGTATTTT. Its protein is CASSEGPPGLAGPGTDTQYF.

The rearrangement links TRBV5-6 to TRBJ1-1, with 7 bases that match TRBD1. V was clipped by 0 bases and J by 7 bases; unmatched bases: 3. This CDR3 comprises 13 residues. Germline values: CDR1 SGHDT, CDR2 YYEEEE. The CDR3 DNA sequence: TGTGCCAGCAGCTTGGCGGGACAGAGTGAAGCTTTCTTT. Protein: CASSLAGQSEAFF.

V is TRBV29-1 and J is TRBJ1-5; 7 bases line up with TRBD1. The V and J ends lost 4 bases and 9 bases, in that order; junction bases with no gene match: 6. This CDR3 spans 12 amino acids. Germline V gene sequence: CDR1 SQVTM, CDR2 ANQGSEA. CDR3 amino acids: CSVGQGGGPQHF. In nucleotides, the CDR3 is TGCAGCGTTGGACAGGGCGGTGGGCCCCAGCATTTT.

The chain employs TRBV5-6 and TRBJ2-7; 10 bases fit TRBD1. V gave up 1 base and J gave up 6 bases; unmatched junction bases: 7. This CDR3 region has 15 residues. The germline V gene has CDR1 SGHDT and CDR2 YYEEEE. The CDR3 sequence is CASSLSGTGVTEQYF. The DNA of the CDR3 is TGTGCCAGCAGCTTGTCCGGGACAGGGGTTACCGAGCAGTACTTC. The variable domain in full, with the rest retrieved from reference TRBV5-6 and TRBJ2-7, is DAGVTQSPTHLIKTRGQQVTLRCSPKSGHDTVSWYQQALGQGPQFIFQYYEEEERQRGNFPDRFSGHQFPNYSSELNVNALLLGDSALYLCASSLSGTGVTEQYFGPGTRLTVT.

This chain links TRBV5-6 with TRBJ1-4, with TRBD1 matching over 7 bases. The trim removed 3 bases at V and 4 bases at J, leaving 3 bases unmatched. This CDR3 has 14 residues. Germline values: CDR1 SGHDT, CDR2 YYEEEE. DNA for the CDR3: TGTGCCAGCAGCTCCGCAGGGGGTAATGAAAAACTGTTTTTT. It translates to CASSSAGGNEKLFF. Using reference TRBV5-6 and TRBJ1-4 for the parts outside the CDR3, the full variable domain is DAGVTQSPTHLIKTRGQQVTLRCSPKSGHDTVSWYQQALGQGPQFIFQYYEEEERQRGNFPDRFSGHQFPNYSSELNVNALLLGDSALYLCASSSAGGNEKLFFGSGTQLSVL.

CDR3 sequence: CATSVRTSGRNTGELFF. In DNA, the CDR3 is TGTGCCACCAGCGTACGGACTAGCGGGAGGAACACCGGGGAGCTGTTTTTT. The chain carries TRBV15 and TRBJ2-2; 13 bases map to TRBD2. Trimming took 5 bases from V and 1 from J; bases not matched to a gene: 4. In germline, CDR1 is LNHNV, CDR2 YYDKDF (reference sequence). This CDR3 has 17 residues.

The rearrangement links TRBV7-8 to TRBJ2-3, with 14 positions matching TRBD2. The germline V gene encodes CDR1 SGHVS and CDR2 FQNEAQ. The CDR3 is made up of 18 amino acids. The ends lost 5 bases at V and 2 bases at J; junction bases unmatched: 9. The DNA of the CDR3 is TGTGCCAGCAGCCCTGGGGGGACTAGCGGGGGACTCACAGATACGCAGTATTTT. Translation: CASSPGGTSGGLTDTQYF.

The rearrangement uses TRBV19 and TRBJ2-3; TRBD2 agrees at 9 bases. The junction had 6 bases not matched to a gene; V was cut back by 0 bases and J by 2 bases. The CDR3 is made up of 17 amino acids. Germline lookup yields CDR1 LNHDA and CDR2 SQIVND (reference sequence). The CDR3 sequence is CASSIDGAGGYTDTQYF. CDR3 nucleotides: TGTGCCAGTAGTATAGATGGAGCGGGGGGTTACACAGATACGCAGTATTTT.

The chain carries TRBV5-1 and TRBJ2-7; 7 bases line up with TRBD1. Germline lookup yields CDR1 SGHRS and CDR2 YFSETQ. This CDR3 spans 13 amino acids. The trim removed 7 bases at V and 6 bases at J, leaving 10 bases unmatched. The CDR3 DNA sequence: TGCGCCAGCGGACAAACAGGGGAGCGCGAGCAGTACTTC. Protein product: CASGQTGEREQYF.

This clone turned up a few times. The rearrangement uses TRBV11-2 and TRBJ2-2; D is uncertain. The germline V and J ends were trimmed by 2 bases and 4 bases, with 5 bases remaining between them. Germline V lookup: CDR1 SGHAT, CDR2 FQNNGV. This CDR3 is built from 13 residues. The DNA for the CDR3 is TGTGCCAGCAGCTTAAGAGGCACCGGGGAGCTGTTTTTT. Its translation is CASSLRGTGELFF.

The rearrangement links TRBV6-6 to TRBJ2-5; 7 bases fit TRBD1. V was pared by 4 bases and J by 5 bases, with 7 bases of the junction left unmatched. Germline-derived CDR1 and CDR2 are MNHNY and SVGAGI (reference sequence). The CDR3 consists of 14 residues. CDR3 in amino acids: CASSSSQGLETQYF. CDR3 sequence (DNA): TGTGCCAGCAGTTCCTCACAGGGGCTGGAGACCCAGTACTTC.

The DNA of the CDR3 is TGTGCCAGCAGCTGGGGAGATCAGGGGACCGGGGAGCTGTTTTTT. Translation gives CASSWGDQGTGELFF. The chain links TRBV5-6 to TRBJ2-2; D may be TRBD1 (6 bases). The V end lost 3 bases, the J end lost 5 bases, and 14 bases lay between the germline ends. Germline-derived CDR1 and CDR2 are SGHDT and YYEEEE. The CDR3 sequence is 15 residues long.

The rearrangement joins TRBV19 to TRBJ1-5; maybe TRBD1 (6 bases). The CDR3 spans 16 residues. V was cut by 8 bases and J by 0 bases, with 17 bases left in between. Germline CDR1 is LNHDA and CDR2 is SQIVND (reference sequence). The CDR3 loop reads CASRDTSFHSNQPQHF. The CDR3 nucleotides read TGTGCCAGTCGGGACACGAGTTTTCATAGCAATCAGCCCCAGCATTTT.

The chain recombines TRBV6-6 with TRBJ1-2; a weak D match, TRBD1 (5 bases). The V end lost 8 bases, the J end lost 7 bases, and 20 bases lay between the germline ends. CDR1 is MNHNY, CDR2 SVGAGI, per germline (reference sequence). The CDR3 totals 14 residues. CDR3: CASLRGFGGSGYTF. Written as DNA, the CDR3 is TGTGCCAGCCTCCGGGGATTCGGGGGAAGTGGCTACACCTTC.

The chain joins TRBV30 to TRBJ2-1, with 7 bases matching TRBD1. Germline values: CDR1 GTSNPN, CDR2 SVGIG (reference sequence). The CDR3 runs to 14 residues. Trimming at V came to 0 bases and at J to 8 bases, leaving 7 bases not matched to a gene. This CDR3 is CAWSVRGPGDEQFF. Here the CDR3 DNA reads TGTGCCTGGAGTGTGAGGGGGCCGGGCGATGAGCAGTTCTTC. Together with reference TRBV30 and TRBJ2-1, the CDR3 gives the full variable domain: SQTIHQWPATLVQPVGSPLSLECTVEGTSNPNLYWYRQAAGRGLQLLFYSVGIGQISSEVPQNLSASRPQDRQFILSSKKLLLSDSGFYLCAWSVRGPGDEQFFGPGTRLTVL.

The chain joins TRBV29-1 to TRBJ2-7; TRBD2 aligns across 10 bases. V gave up 5 bases and J gave up 6 bases; unmatched junction bases: 7. Germline V gene lookup returns CDR1 SQVTM and CDR2 ANQGSEA. The CDR3 loop spans 13 amino acids. The CDR3 sequence: CSVRLAGVREQYF. As DNA, the CDR3 is TGCAGCGTTCGGCTAGCGGGAGTACGCGAGCAGTACTTC.

J is TRBJ1-2 and V is TRBV7-9; no reliable D call. With 5 bases removed from V and 4 bases from J, the gap between germline ends came to 14 bases. The CDR3 consists of 14 residues. Germline CDR1 and CDR2: SEHNR and FQNEAQ (reference sequence). The CDR3 sequence: CASSPPALLYGYTF. CDR3 nucleotide sequence: TGTGCCAGCAGCCCCCCCGCGCTACTCTATGGCTACACCTTC.

This clone came up once. One junction end disagrees with the germline gene, perhaps due to a read error. The V gene is TRBV5-1, the J gene TRBJ2-1; possible D gene TRBD1, 5 bases. This CDR3 is built from 11 residues. CDR1 is SGHRS, CDR2 YFSETQ, per germline. The CDR3, as DNA: TGTGCCAGCAGGGAAGGAGTTGAGCAGTTCTTC. Translating gives CASREGVEQFF.

The chain recombines TRBV7-8 with TRBJ1-5, with 7 positions matching TRBD1. This CDR3 has 15 amino acids. V trimming: 1 base; J trimming: 6 bases; junction bases outside the gene matches: 6. CDR1 and CDR2 (germline): SGHVS, FQNEAQ. CDR3 amino acids: CASSLVGDRSQPQHF. Here the CDR3 DNA reads TGTGCCAGCAGCTTAGTAGGGGACAGAAGTCAGCCCCAGCATTTT.

This clone appeared once. The rearrangement joins TRBV5-4 to TRBJ1-1, with 8 positions matching TRBD1. The V gene end was trimmed by 4 bases and the J gene end by 5 bases; junction bases not matched to a gene: 4. Germline V lookup: CDR1 SGHNT, CDR2 YYREEE (reference sequence). The CDR3 length is 13 residues. This chain's CDR3 is CASSTGGETEAFF. CDR3 in DNA: TGTGCCAGCAGCACAGGGGGAGAGACTGAAGCTTTCTTT.

CDR3 nucleotides: TGCGCCAGCAGCCCGGGGCTAGCGGGAGACAATGAGCAGTTCTTC. It is translated as CASSPGLAGDNEQFF. This chain connects TRBV5-1 to TRBJ2-1, with 10 bases lining up with TRBD2. V shed 4 bases and J 5 bases; nucleotides not matched to a gene: 6. CDR1 is SGHRS and CDR2 is YFSETQ in the germline V gene. The CDR3 length is 15 residues.

The chain couples TRBV4-2 to TRBJ2-3; 10 nucleotides line up with TRBD2. V was pared by 0 bases and J by 8 bases, with 5 bases of the junction left unmatched. The CDR3 spans 15 residues. CDR1 and CDR2 (germline): LGHNA, YNFKEQ. CDR3 in DNA: TGTGCCAGCAGCCAAGATCTAGCGGGAGAAGTTACGCAGTATTTT. It yields the protein CASSQDLAGEVTQYF.

The gene calls are TRBV5-5 and TRBJ2-2; 9 bases fit TRBD2. Trimming at V came to 2 bases and at J to 2 bases, leaving 7 bases not matched to a gene. The CDR3 runs 17 residues. Looked up from germline, CDR1 is SGHKS and CDR2 is YYEKEE (reference sequence). The DNA for the CDR3 is TGTGCCAGCAGCTTCCCCCAGCTAGCGGGAAACACCGGGGAGCTGTTTTTT. Encoded protein: CASSFPQLAGNTGELFF.

The V call is TRBV30, the J call TRBJ1-1; 10 bases are a match to TRBD1. The germline CDR1 and CDR2 sequences are GTSNPN and SVGIG (reference sequence). This CDR3 spans 16 amino acids. V was clipped by 5 bases and J by 1 base; unmatched bases: 10. The chain's CDR3 is CAWDDRGRFRNTEAFF. CDR3 bases: TGTGCCTGGGATGACAGGGGGCGCTTTAGGAACACTGAAGCTTTCTTT.

Here the CDR3 reads CASSPRGGIEAFF. The CDR3 bases are TGCGCCAGCAGCCCCCGGGGGGGAATTGAAGCTTTCTTT. The chain carries TRBV5-1 and TRBJ1-1, with D perhaps matching TRBD1 (5 bases). Germline V gives CDR1 SGHRS, CDR2 YFSETQ. Trimming removed 4 bases from V and 7 bases from J, with 14 bases in between. The length of the CDR3 is 13 residues. Full variable domain (rest looked up from reference TRBV5-1 and TRBJ1-1): KAGVTQTPRYLIKTRGQQVTLSCSPISGHRSVSWYQQTPGQGLQFLFEYFSETQRNKGNFPGRFSGRQFSNSRSEMNVSTLELGDSALYLCASSPRGGIEAFFGQGTRLTVV.

This rearrangement joins TRBV6-1 to TRBJ1-1; D may be TRBD1 (5 bases). The CDR3 consists of 13 residues. V lost 8 bases to trimming and J lost 3 bases, with 13 bases between them. Germline-derived CDR1 and CDR2 are MNHNS and SASEGT. The CDR3 protein is CASSDRQYTEAFF. DNA of the CDR3: TGTGCCAGCTCTGACAGACAGTACACTGAAGCTTTCTTT.

The chain combines TRBV25-1 with TRBJ2-3; 8 bases are a match to TRBD1. Germline assignment: CDR1 MGHDK and CDR2 SYGVNS. This CDR3 is built from 17 residues. The ends lost 6 bases at V and 0 bases at J; junction bases unmatched: 11. CDR3 sequence reads: CASSLSGQASSTDTQYF. The CDR3 nucleotides read TGTGCCAGCAGCCTATCGGGACAGGCTTCTAGCACAGATACGCAGTATTTT.

The chain is built from TRBV13 and TRBJ2-5, with D possibly being TRBD2 (6 bases). The CDR3 sequence is 16 residues long. The ends were cut back, 0 bases at V and 6 bases at J, with 17 bases in the middle. From germline, CDR1 is PRHDT and CDR2 FYEKMQ (reference sequence). The CDR3 reads CASSLGALAMGQTQYF. CDR3 DNA: TGTGCCAGCAGCTTAGGCGCCCTAGCGATGGGACAGACCCAGTACTTC.

The chain joins TRBV25-1 to TRBJ2-3; a possible D gene is TRBD2 (6 bases). The V end was cut by 1 base, the J end by 1 base, with 9 bases between. The CDR3 contains 15 residues. Per the germline V gene, CDR1 is MGHDK and CDR2 is SYGVNS. The CDR3 DNA sequence: TGTGCCAGCAGTGAATTGGGGGGAGGCACAGATACGCAGTATTTT. Residues: CASSELGGGTDTQYF.